This record concerns one TCR beta chain sequence. Its antigen is not identified. This sample was taken from a study of PD-1 blockade in classical Hodgkin lymphoma. Study results and caveats: Why repertoires differed is undefined; disease activity or prior therapy possibly contributed. Lower baseline TCR diversity was reported for newly diagnosed patients than for healthy donors.

Time point here: newly diagnosed, previously untreated cHL patient sample. Comparison used PBMCs from newly diagnosed, untreated classical Hodgkin lymphoma. TCRdb's table, derived via immunoSEQ multiplex PCR, lists solely in-frame clones and lacks some. Among about 21,000 clones listed, about 94% were seen once. V was shortened by 7 bases and J by 2 bases, with 13 bases between the two germline ends. The germline V gene has CDR1 MDHEN and CDR2 SYDVKM. The CDR3 contains 14 residues. The sample comprised peripheral blood mononuclear cells (PBMCs). The rearrangement uses TRBV28 and TRBJ2-3; the D gene is possibly TRBD1 (6 bases). The source of this sequence is a human donor with classical Hodgkin lymphoma. The CDR3 DNA reads TGTGCCAGCACCAGGGGCGGTTACACAGATACGCAGTATTTT. It translates to CASTRGGYTDTQYF.